The source of this TCR beta chain is a study of human thymus T cells. Concerning this clone itself: Antigen unknown.

Method: immunoSEQ multiplex PCR; TCRdb's copy keeps in-frame clones and lacks some. The repertoire has roughly 86,000 clones, approximately 97% of them found once; the top ten carry under 0.035%. Thymus tissue for the work was resected from patients undergoing corrective heart surgery. The people who donated were healthy Finnish babies having corrective surgery for congenital heart defects. The V gene's germline CDR1 is MGHRA and CDR2 YSYEKL. V was trimmed by 4 bases and J by 1 base, leaving 7 bases between them. The CDR3 loop spans 13 amino acids. Study-level points and caveats: Thymic and blood repertoires appeared to carry a bias in their V and J gene usage.

This chain uses TRBV4-1 with TRBJ2-5, with unresolved D. Sample: thymus tissue. The sequence derives from a boy in the first two years of life with a congenital heart defect but otherwise immunologically healthy. CDR3 region: CASSPAGQETQYF. The CDR3 DNA is TGCGCCAGCAGCCCCGCCGGCCAAGAGACCCAGTACTTC.